This T cell receptor beta chain is from a study of T cells in tumors after PD-1 blockade. The overall study: Prior checkpoint blockade, systemic immunosuppressant use, or anti-cancer therapy within 4 weeks excluded patients. During anti-PD-1 treatment, some patients continued daily vismodegib 150 mg. Study-wide points: Blood contained 35% to 50% of the tumor's TCR clonotypes.

Clones were sequenced by immunoSEQ multiplex PCR, and TCRdb holds only the in-frame ones, with some missing. The sample lists 45,000 to 50,000 clones; more than 65% were seen once. The CDR3 contains 13 residues. V lost 4 bases, J lost 2 bases, and 11 bases lay in between. The V gene's germline CDR1 is SQVTM and CDR2 ANQGSEA. This clone has more than one count but fewer than ten. What it binds is unknown. The sample in question was PBMCs, obtained before anti-PD-1 therapy. The J gene is TRBJ1-2, the V gene TRBV29-1, with D possibly being TRBD1 (5 bases). This TCR derives from a human donor with advanced basal cell or squamous cell carcinoma (not recorded which). The CDR3 spells CSVGFRGNYGYTF. The DNA of the CDR3 is TGCAGCGTTGGTTTCCGGGGGAACTATGGCTACACCTTC.